Each of the 18 T cell receptor beta chains below was sequenced from the same sample in a study of patients and donors after allogeneic stem cell transplantation. TCRdb re-derived calls from the RT-PCR reads in MiXCR, one entry per CDR3 protein. The table has about 110,000 distinct CDR3 sequences, around 33% seen once. Sequencing used blood, either unsorted or a sorted T cell fraction (not recorded which). Receptors were obtained from a human donor who was either an allogeneic HSCT recipient or a stem cell or donor lymphocyte infusion donor (not recorded which). It is not recorded whose cells these are; they may come from a transplant donor.

The chain has TRBV27 and TRBJ2-1; 12 positions match TRBD2. CDR3 length: 17 residues. CDR1 and CDR2 (germline): MNHEY, SMNVEV (reference sequence). The V gene end was trimmed by 5 bases and the J gene end by 5 bases; junction bases not matched to a gene: 10. CDR3 coding DNA: TGTGCCAGCAGTCTAAAACGACTAGCGGGAGACCACAATGAGCAGTTCTTC. It encodes CASSLKRLAGDHNEQFF.

The chain couples TRBV29-1 to TRBJ2-7; D is ambiguous. The CDR3 length is 13 residues. CDR1 and CDR2 from the germline V gene are SQVTM and ANQGSEA. The V gene lost 1 base and the J gene lost 0 bases, with 7 bases spanning the gap. CDR3 coding DNA: TGCAGCGTTGAAGTAACACCCTCCTACGAGCAGTACTTC. Amino acid sequence: CSVEVTPSYEQYF.

This clonotype was observed a handful of times. The chain uses TRBV29-1 and TRBJ2-1; TRBD2 matches 12 bases. Germline CDR1 SQVTM, CDR2 ANQGSEA. This CDR3 spans 15 amino acids. The V and J ends lost 4 bases and 5 bases, in that order; junction bases with no gene match: 6. Written as DNA, the CDR3 is TGCAGCGTTGCCCTTCTAGCGGGAGGGGACAATGAGCAGTTCTTC. Its translation is CSVALLAGGDNEQFF.

This clonotype showed up just a few times. This chain links TRBV4-3 with TRBJ1-5, with a possible D match to TRBD1 (5 bases). Germline V gene lookup returns CDR1 LGHNA and CDR2 YSLEER. Trimming removed 0 bases from V and 7 bases from J, with 13 bases in between. The CDR3 sequence is 15 residues long. The CDR3 spells CASSQEPREGQPQHF. As DNA, the CDR3 is TGCGCCAGCAGCCAAGAACCCAGGGAGGGACAGCCCCAGCATTTT.

The chain employs TRBV15 and TRBJ2-3, with 10 bases fitting TRBD2. The V and J ends lost 1 base and 14 bases, in that order; junction bases with no gene match: 9. This CDR3 is built from 14 residues. Germline values: CDR1 LNHNV, CDR2 YYDKDF (reference sequence). The chain's CDR3 is CATSRGLAGDLSYF. CDR3 nucleotides: TGTGCCACCAGCAGAGGGCTAGCGGGAGATCTTTCGTATTTT.

This chain links TRBV10-3 with TRBJ1-2, with D possibly matching TRBD1 (6 bases). The V end was cut by 8 bases, the J end by 8 bases, with 12 bases between. The CDR3 runs 11 residues. CDR1 is ENHRY and CDR2 is SYGVKD in the germline V gene. In DNA form, the CDR3 reads TGTGCCATCTCGGGGGCGAACGGCTACACCTTC. Residues: CAISGANGYTF.

This chain uses TRBV5-6 with TRBJ1-1; D not resolved. In germline, CDR1 is SGHDT, CDR2 YYEEEE. The CDR3 sequence is 14 residues long. Trimming stripped 0 bases from V and 3 bases from J, with 9 bases between. CDR3 region: CASSLDVPHTEAFF. CDR3 DNA sequence: TGTGCCAGCAGCTTGGATGTCCCACACACTGAAGCTTTCTTT.

The chain combines TRBV6-5 with TRBJ1-2; D uncertain. This CDR3 contains 13 residues. Germline CDR1 and CDR2: MNHEY and SVGAGI. V lost 4 bases and J 4 bases, leaving 10 bases between the germline ends. Written as DNA, the CDR3 is TGTGCCAGCAGTTTTCAGCCAGCCTATGGCTACACCTTC. It yields the protein CASSFQPAYGYTF.

This clonotype was observed a few times. The rearrangement uses TRBV7-9 and TRBJ1-3, with unresolved D. V lost 3 bases and J lost 0, with 9 bases in between. The CDR3 is 15 residues long. CDR1 is SEHNR and CDR2 is FQNEAQ in the germline V gene (reference sequence). The DNA of the CDR3 is TGTGCCAGCAGCTTTACTAGGGACTCTGGAAACACCATATATTTT. It translates to CASSFTRDSGNTIYF.

The chain is built from TRBV18 and TRBJ1-1; no definite D call. There are 15 residues in the CDR3. The V end was cut by 2 bases, the J end by 3 bases, with 13 bases between. The germline gives CDR1 KGHSH, CDR2 LQKENI. This chain's CDR3 is CASSPGYSRDTEAFF. The DNA of the CDR3 is TGTGCCAGCTCACCAGGGTATTCGAGGGACACTGAAGCTTTCTTT.

V gene TRBV7-3 combines with J gene TRBJ1-1; no clear D gene. CDR3 length equals 13 residues. The germline CDR1 and CDR2 sequences are SGHTA and FQGTGA. Trimming stripped 2 bases from V and 10 bases from J, with 14 bases between. The CDR3 here is CASSLSSVGTAFF. The CDR3 DNA follows: TGTGCCAGCAGCTTATCGTCGGTTGGTACAGCTTTCTTT. Drawing the rest from reference TRBV7-3 and TRBJ1-1, the complete variable domain is GAGVSQTPSNKVTEKGKYVELRCDPISGHTALYWYRQSLGQGPEFLIYFQGTGAADDSGLPNDRFFAVRPEGSVSTLKIQRTERGDSAVYLCASSLSSVGTAFFGQGTRLTVV.

This chain uses TRBV2 with TRBJ2-1, with a weak D call TRBD1 (5 bases). V lost 6 bases and J lost 2, with 11 bases in between. CDR3 length: 14 residues. The V gene's germline CDR1 is SNHLY and CDR2 FYNNEI. The chain's CDR3 is CASRRGMPYNEQFF. In nucleotides, the CDR3 is TGTGCCAGCAGAAGGGGCATGCCCTACAATGAGCAGTTCTTC.

The chain recombines TRBV7-2 with TRBJ1-3; D remains ambiguous. Germline assignment: CDR1 SGHTA and CDR2 FQGNSA. The CDR3 runs 17 residues. V lost 1 base to trimming and J lost 3 bases, with 16 bases between them. The CDR3 loop is CASSLGKRLQSGNTIYF. CDR3 sequence (DNA): TGTGCCAGCAGCTTAGGAAAAAGGCTCCAGAGTGGAAACACCATATATTTT.

This chain joins TRBV12-3 or TRBV12-4 and TRBJ2-7, with unresolved D. The CDR3 covers 13 residues. V was cut by 6 bases and J by 3 bases, with 12 bases left in between. The CDR3 loop reads CASSFDTFYEQYF. Here the CDR3 DNA reads TGTGCCAGCAGCTTCGACACTTTCTACGAGCAGTACTTC.

The V gene is TRBV4-3, the J gene TRBJ2-7; 8 nucleotides agree with TRBD2. V was clipped by 1 base and J by 2 bases; unmatched bases: 4. The CDR3 is made up of 15 amino acids. Germline CDR1 is LGHNA and CDR2 is YSLEER. CDR3 DNA sequence: TGCGCCAGCAGCCAAGGTTATAGCGGGACCTACGAGCAGTACTTC. Its translation is CASSQGYSGTYEQYF.

The rearrangement links TRBV12-3 or TRBV12-4 to TRBJ2-2, with a weak D call TRBD2 (6 bases). Trimming left V 5 bases short and J 4 bases short, with 11 bases between. The CDR3 is 14 amino acids. CDR3 DNA sequence: TGTGCCAGCAGTCCGGGACTCCCCACCGGGGAGCTGTTTTTT. Translated, it gives CASSPGLPTGELFF.

This chain connects TRBV18 to TRBJ2-5; 7 nucleotides match TRBD2. The CDR3 length is 17 residues. With V trimmed by 3 bases and J by 4 bases, 14 bases remained unmatched. Germline assignment: CDR1 KGHSH and CDR2 LQKENI. CDR3 in DNA: TGTGCCAGCTCACCTCACCCGAGGACTAGTCCTGTAGAGACCCAGTACTTC. As protein: CASSPHPRTSPVETQYF.

The chain combines TRBV12-3 or TRBV12-4 with TRBJ2-3, with TRBD2 matching 10 bases. V gave up 7 bases and J gave up 3 bases; unmatched junction bases: 1. The CDR3 runs 13 residues. DNA of the CDR3: TGTGCCAGCACTAGCGGGAGAACAGATACGCAGTATTTT. Translated: CASTSGRTDTQYF.